This T cell receptor (beta chain) was found in a study of T cells in Graves' hyperthyroidism and ophthalmopathy. The CDR3 totals 11 residues. Germline CDR1 reads SGHVS; CDR2 reads FQNEAQ. V shed 5 bases and J shed 13 bases, with 12 bases lying between them. The TCR beta CDR3 regions underwent amplification using RNA transcripts as the source. The HTBI primer set drove a first-round RT-PCR of the TCR CDR3. TCRdb reprocessed the multiplex PCR reads with MiXCR, giving one entry per CDR3 protein. The data contain 800,000 or so distinct CDR3 sequences, approximately 40% of them seen just once; the ten biggest clones take up more than 7%.

The TCR originated in a young man with Graves' hyperthyroidism. Sequenced sample: blood. The gene calls are TRBV7-8 and TRBJ2-1; D not certain. The CDR3 DNA sequence: TGTGCCAGCAGCGACGAGGCATTACAGTTCTTC. Translating gives CASSDEALQFF.